This TCR beta chain is from a study of cytotoxic CD8 clonotypes in ibrutinib-treated CLL. Study-wide context: In all, roughly 11 patients were relapsed/refractory, some 16 were treatment-naive and roughly 18 were IGHV unmutated.

Depth targeted 1 in 200,000 to 1 in 1 million T cells, averaging 10x coverage per clonotype. TCRdb keeps only in-frame clones here, not all; method: immunoSEQ multiplex PCR. Seen here are a few hundred thousand clones, around three quarters observed once, and the top ten hold approximately 15%. The CDR3 has 14 amino acids. Trimming cost V 6 bases and J 4 bases, with 15 bases left between them. Germline values: CDR1 MDHEN, CDR2 SYDVKM. Study outcomes and limitations: Increased clonality at ibrutinib response gave way to a return toward baseline at progression.

Note on this clone: Its antigen is not identified.

The chain couples TRBV28 to TRBJ1-1; D remains ambiguous. The receptor was isolated from a human donor with chronic lymphocytic leukemia. This sample comprised PBMCs, obtained after 24 months of ibrutinib treatment. The CDR3 DNA sequence: TGTGCCAGCAGCCCCCGGCGCGAGGTCACTGAAGCTTTCTTT. The encoded protein is CASSPRREVTEAFF.